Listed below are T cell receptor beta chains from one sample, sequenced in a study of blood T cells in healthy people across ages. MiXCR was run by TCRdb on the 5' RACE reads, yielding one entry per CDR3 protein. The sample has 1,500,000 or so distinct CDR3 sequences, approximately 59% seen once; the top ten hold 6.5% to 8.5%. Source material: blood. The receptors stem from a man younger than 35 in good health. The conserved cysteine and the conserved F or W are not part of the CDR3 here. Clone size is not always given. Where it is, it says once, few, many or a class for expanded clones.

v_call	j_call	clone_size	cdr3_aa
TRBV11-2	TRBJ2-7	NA	ASSPWSYEQY
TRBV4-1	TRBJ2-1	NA	ASSQVLESSYNEQF
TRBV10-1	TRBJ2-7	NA	ASSQRPIYEQY
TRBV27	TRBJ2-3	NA	ASSPTTSLGTDTQY
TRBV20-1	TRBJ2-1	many	SARDYLPYNEQF
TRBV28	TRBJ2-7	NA	ASSLRPGQRNYEQY
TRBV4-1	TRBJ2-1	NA	ASRHIKTSKF
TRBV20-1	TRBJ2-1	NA	SAGCQGPRWNEQF
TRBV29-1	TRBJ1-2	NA	SVDAGTGVSYGYT
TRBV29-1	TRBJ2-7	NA	SVLQLGNDYEQY
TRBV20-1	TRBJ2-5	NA	SARGGRGGETQY
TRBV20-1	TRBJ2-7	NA	SASWLGTPGEQY
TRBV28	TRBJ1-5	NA	ASTDVEYSNQPQH
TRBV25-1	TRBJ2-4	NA	ASSESGSGIGKNIQY
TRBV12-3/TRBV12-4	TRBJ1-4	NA	ASSSGVIYEKLF
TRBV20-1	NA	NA	SVGGLAGNWETQY
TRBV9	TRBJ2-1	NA	ASSDPRNERGYEQF
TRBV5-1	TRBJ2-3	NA	ASSFWGGNTDTQY
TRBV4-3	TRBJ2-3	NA	ASSQDRRVPTDTQY
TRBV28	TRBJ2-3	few	ASSSHSGSTDTQY
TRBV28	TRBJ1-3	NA	ASSLLRIRDGGRSPSGNTIY
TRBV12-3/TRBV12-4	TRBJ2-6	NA	ASSSGQGAGANVLT
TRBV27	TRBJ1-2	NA	ASSSGQGMDYGYT
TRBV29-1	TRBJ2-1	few	SVEDQLALPYNEQF
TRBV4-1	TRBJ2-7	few	ASSHYSGSGSYEQY
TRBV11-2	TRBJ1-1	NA	ASSLGRGVRGTEAF
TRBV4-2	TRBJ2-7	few	ASSQRGLGEQY
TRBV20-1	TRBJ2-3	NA	SAMAAGTDTQY
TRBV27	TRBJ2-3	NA	ASSLYRGGAGDTQY
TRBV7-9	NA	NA	ATSGLVLRETQY
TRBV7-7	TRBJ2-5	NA	ASSPSGGYQETQY
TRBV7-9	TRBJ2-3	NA	ASSSGTSSDTQY
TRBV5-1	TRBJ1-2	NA	ASSDDRNRPRGYT
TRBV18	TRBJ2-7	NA	ASSPTVQANEQY
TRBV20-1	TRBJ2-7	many	SARGGTAYEQY
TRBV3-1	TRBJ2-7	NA	ASSQGRQNTYEQY
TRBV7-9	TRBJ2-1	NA	ASSLSASPYNEQF
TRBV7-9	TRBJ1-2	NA	ASSSSTGGFNYGYT
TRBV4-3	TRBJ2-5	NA	ASRLTEDRNEQY
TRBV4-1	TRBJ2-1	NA	ASSQDSFIEQF
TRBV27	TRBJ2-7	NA	TSRTLAGSYEQY
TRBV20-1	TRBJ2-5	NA	SAMVAGAPVGTQY
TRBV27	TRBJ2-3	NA	ASRGWGAADTQY
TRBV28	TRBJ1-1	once	ASSTPQGTEAF
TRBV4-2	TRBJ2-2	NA	ASSQVQLAGELF
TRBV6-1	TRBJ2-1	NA	ASNIRGGGQGSYNEQF